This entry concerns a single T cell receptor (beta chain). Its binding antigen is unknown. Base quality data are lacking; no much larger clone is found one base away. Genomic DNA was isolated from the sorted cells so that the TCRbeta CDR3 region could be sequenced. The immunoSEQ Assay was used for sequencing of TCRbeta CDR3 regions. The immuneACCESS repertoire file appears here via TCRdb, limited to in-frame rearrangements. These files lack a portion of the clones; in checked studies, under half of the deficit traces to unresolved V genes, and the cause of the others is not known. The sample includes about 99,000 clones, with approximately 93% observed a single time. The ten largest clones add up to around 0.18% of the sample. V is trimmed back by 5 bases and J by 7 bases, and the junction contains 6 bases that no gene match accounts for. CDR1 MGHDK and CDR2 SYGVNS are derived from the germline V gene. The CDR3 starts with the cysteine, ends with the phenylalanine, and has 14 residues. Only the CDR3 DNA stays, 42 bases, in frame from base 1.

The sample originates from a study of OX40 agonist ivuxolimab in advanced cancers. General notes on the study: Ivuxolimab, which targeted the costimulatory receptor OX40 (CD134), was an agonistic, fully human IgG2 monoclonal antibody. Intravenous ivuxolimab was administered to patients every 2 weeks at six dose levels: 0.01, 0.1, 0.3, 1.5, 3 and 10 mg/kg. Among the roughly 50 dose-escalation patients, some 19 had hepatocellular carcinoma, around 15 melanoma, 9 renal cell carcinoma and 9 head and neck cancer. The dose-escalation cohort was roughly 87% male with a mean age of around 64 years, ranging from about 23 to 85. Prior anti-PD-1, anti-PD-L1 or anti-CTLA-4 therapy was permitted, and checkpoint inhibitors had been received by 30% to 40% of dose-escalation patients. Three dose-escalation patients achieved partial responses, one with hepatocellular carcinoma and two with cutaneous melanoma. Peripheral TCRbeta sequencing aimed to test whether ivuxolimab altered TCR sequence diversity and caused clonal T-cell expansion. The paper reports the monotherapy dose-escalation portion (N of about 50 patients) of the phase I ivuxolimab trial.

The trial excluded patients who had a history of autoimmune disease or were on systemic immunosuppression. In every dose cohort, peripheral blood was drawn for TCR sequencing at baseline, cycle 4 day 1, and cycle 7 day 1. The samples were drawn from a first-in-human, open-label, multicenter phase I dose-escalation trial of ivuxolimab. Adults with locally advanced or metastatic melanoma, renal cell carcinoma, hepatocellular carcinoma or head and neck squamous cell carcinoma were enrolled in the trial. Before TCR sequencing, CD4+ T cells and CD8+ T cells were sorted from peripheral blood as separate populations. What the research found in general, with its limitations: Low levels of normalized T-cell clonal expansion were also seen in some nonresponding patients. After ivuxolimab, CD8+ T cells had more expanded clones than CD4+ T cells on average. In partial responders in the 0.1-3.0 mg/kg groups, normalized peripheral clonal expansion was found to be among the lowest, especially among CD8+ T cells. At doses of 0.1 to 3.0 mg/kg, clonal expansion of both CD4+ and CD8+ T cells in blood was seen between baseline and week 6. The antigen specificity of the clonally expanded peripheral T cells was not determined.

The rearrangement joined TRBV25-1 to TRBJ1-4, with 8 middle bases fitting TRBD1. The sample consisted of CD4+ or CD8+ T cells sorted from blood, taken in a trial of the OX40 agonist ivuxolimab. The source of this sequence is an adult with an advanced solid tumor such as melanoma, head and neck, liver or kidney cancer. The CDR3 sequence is CASSSQGAGEKLFF. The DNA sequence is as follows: TGTGCCAGCAGTTCTCAGGGGGCAGGTGAAAAACTGTTTTTT.